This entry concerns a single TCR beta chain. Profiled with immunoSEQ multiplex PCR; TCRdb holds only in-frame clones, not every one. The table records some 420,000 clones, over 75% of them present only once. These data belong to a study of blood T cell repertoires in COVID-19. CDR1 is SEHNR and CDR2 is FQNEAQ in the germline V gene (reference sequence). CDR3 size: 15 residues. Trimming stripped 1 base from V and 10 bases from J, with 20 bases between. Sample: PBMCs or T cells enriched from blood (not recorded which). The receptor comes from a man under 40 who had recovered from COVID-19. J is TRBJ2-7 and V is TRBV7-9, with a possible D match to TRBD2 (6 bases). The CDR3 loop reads CASSLGGPGDRGQYF. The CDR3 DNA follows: TGTGCCAGCAGCTTAGGGGGACCGGGGGATAGGGGTCAGTACTTC.